These 10 T cell receptor beta chains share one sample of origin, sequenced in a study of CD8 T cells in ankylosing spondylitis. Whole-study results and caveats: Seemingly distinctive of ankylosing spondylitis blood was a TCR beta motif formed by eight highly homologous variants.

The antigens these receptors bind are not known. TCRdb processed the 5' RACE reads anew with MiXCR; each CDR3 protein has one entry. The sample carries 500,000 to 550,000 distinct CDR3 sequences, approximately 11% recorded once. Material for sequencing was blood, either unsorted or a sorted T cell fraction (not recorded which). The receptors shown here come from a male donor with ankylosing spondylitis.

V and J are TRBV3-1 and TRBJ1-2, with D unresolved. Germline V gene sequence: CDR1 LGHDT, CDR2 YNNKEL (reference sequence). Trimming cost V 4 bases and J 3 bases, with 12 bases left between them. The CDR3 length is 14 residues. The CDR3 sequence is CASSPRTQDYGYTF. The CDR3 DNA sequence: TGTGCCAGCAGCCCACGGACCCAGGACTATGGCTACACCTTC.

This sequence joins TRBV6-1 and TRBJ2-7; D is perhaps TRBD2 (6 bases). CDR1 and CDR2 from the germline V gene are MNHNS and SASEGT. V shed 1 base and J shed 2 bases, with 9 bases lying between them. This CDR3 spans 14 amino acids. The CDR3 region is CASSEVGGTYEQYV. As DNA, the CDR3 is TGTGCCAGCAGTGAAGTGGGGGGAACCTACGAGCAGTACGTC.

The sample holds a few counts of this clonotype. This sequence joins TRBV24-1 and TRBJ2-7; TRBD2 matches 14 bases. There are 17 residues in the CDR3. Germline V CDR1 and CDR2: KGHDR, SFDVKD. V trimming: 7 bases; J trimming: 6 bases; junction bases outside the gene matches: 13. The DNA for the CDR3 is TGTGCCACCAGCTCCAAACCGGGACTAGCGGGAGCCGCCGAGCAGTACTTC. Translated: CATSSKPGLAGAAEQYF.

The chain has TRBV18 and TRBJ2-7; 11 positions agree with TRBD1. This CDR3 spans 13 amino acids. V lost 6 bases to trimming and J lost 3 bases; unmatched junction nucleotides: 1. CDR1 and CDR2 (germline): KGHSH, LQKENI. CDR3: CASSGTGGYEQYF. The CDR3 DNA reads TGTGCCAGCTCCGGGACAGGGGGCTACGAGCAGTACTTC.

The V call is TRBV5-1, the J call TRBJ2-1; 8 bases match TRBD1. CDR3 length: 13 amino acids. Germline V gene sequence: CDR1 SGHRS, CDR2 YFSETQ. The V gene end was trimmed by 3 bases and the J gene end by 8 bases; junction bases not matched to a gene: 4. CDR3 DNA sequence: TGCGCCAGCAGCTCGCGGACAGGGTATGAGCAGTTCTTC. Protein: CASSSRTGYEQFF.

V is TRBV21-1 and J is TRBJ2-7. TRBV21-1 constitutes a pseudogene. The CDR3 sequence is 14 residues long. Written as DNA, the CDR3 is TGTGCCAGCAGCCTGCCAGGAAGCTCCTACGAGCAGTACGTC. This sequence encodes CASSLPGSSYEQYV.

As DNA, the CDR3 is TGTGCCAGCAGGGTGACAGACTATGGCTACACCTTC. Protein product: CASRVTDYGYTF. The chain employs TRBV2 and TRBJ1-2, with D possibly TRBD1 on 5 matching bases. This CDR3 is 12 amino acids long. V lost 6 bases to trimming and J lost 3 bases, with 8 bases between them. Germline CDR1 and CDR2: SNHLY and FYNNEI.

This rearrangement joins TRBV15 to TRBJ1-1; D is ambiguous. The CDR3 is 13 residues long. Trimming shortened V by 5 bases and J by 9 bases, and 16 bases separated the two germline ends. Looked up from germline, CDR1 is LNHNV and CDR2 is YYDKDF (reference sequence). CDR3 sequence (DNA): TGTGCCACCAGCTCAGGCCCTAGTGGGAAAGCTTTCTTT. Translating it yields CATSSGPSGKAFF.

This chain uses TRBV5-1 with TRBJ2-3; TRBD2 agrees at 8 bases. Trimming at V came to 6 bases and at J to 4 bases, leaving 7 bases not matched to a gene. Germline CDR1 and CDR2: SGHRS and YFSETQ. The CDR3 spans 14 residues. The CDR3 is CASKGGRIPDTQYF. The CDR3 DNA reads TGCGCCAGCAAAGGCGGGAGGATTCCAGATACGCAGTATTTT. Together with reference TRBV5-1 and TRBJ2-3, the CDR3 gives the full variable domain: KAGVTQTPRYLIKTRGQQVTLSCSPISGHRSVSWYQQTPGQGLQFLFEYFSETQRNKGNFPGRFSGRQFSNSRSEMNVSTLELGDSALYLCASKGGRIPDTQYFGPGTRLTVL.

In its sample, this clonotype was seen a few times. The chain joins TRBV5-1 to TRBJ2-2; 8 bases fit TRBD1. The J segment lost 1 base and the V segment lost 0 bases, leaving 2 bases of the junction unmatched. CDR3 length equals 16 residues. In germline, CDR1 is SGHRS, CDR2 YFSETQ. CDR3 DNA sequence: TGCGCCAGCAGCTTGGCGGGACAGGTGAACACCGGGGAGCTGTTTTTT. Residues: CASSLAGQVNTGELFF.